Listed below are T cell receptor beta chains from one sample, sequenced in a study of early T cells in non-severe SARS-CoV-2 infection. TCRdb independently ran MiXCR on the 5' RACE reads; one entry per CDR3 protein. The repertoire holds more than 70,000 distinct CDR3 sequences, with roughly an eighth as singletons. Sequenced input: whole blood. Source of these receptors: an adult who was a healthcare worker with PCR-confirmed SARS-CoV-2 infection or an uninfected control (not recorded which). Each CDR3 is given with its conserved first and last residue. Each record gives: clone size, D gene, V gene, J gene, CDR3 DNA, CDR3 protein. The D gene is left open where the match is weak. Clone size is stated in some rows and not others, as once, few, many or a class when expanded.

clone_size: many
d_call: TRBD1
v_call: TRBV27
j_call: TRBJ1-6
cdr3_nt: TGTGCCAGCAGTCCCCGCAGGGGGCTTCCCCTCCACTTT
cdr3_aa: CASSPRRGLPLHF

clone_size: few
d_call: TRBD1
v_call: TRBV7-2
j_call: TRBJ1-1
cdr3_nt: TGTGCCAGCATATCGGGGACAGGGGGCACTGAAGCTTTCTTT
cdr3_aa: CASISGTGGTEAFF

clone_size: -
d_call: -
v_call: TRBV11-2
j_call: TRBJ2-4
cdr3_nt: TGTGCCAGCAGTCTAGGGCCGGGGGCGAGTAACATTCAGTACTTC
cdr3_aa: CASSLGPGASNIQYF

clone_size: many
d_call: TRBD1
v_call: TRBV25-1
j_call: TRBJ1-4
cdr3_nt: TGTGCCAGCTATGGGACAGGGGGCTTTAATGAAAAACTGTTTTTT
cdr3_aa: CASYGTGGFNEKLFF

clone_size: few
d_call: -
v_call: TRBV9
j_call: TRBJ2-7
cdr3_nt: TGTGCCAGCAGCGTAGGTCCTAGACTCTCCGAGCAGTACTTC
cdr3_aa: CASSVGPRLSEQYF

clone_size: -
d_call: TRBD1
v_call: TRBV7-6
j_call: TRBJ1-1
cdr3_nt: TGTGCCAGCAGCTTAGGGGACAGTGAAGCTTTCTTT
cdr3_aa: CASSLGDSEAFF

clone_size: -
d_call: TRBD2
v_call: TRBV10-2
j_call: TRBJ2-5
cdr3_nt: TGCGCCAGGGCCGGGACTAGCGCTCAAGAGACCCAGTACTTC
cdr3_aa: CARAGTSAQETQYF

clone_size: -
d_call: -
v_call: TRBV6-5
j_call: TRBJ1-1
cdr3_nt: TGTGCCAGCAGTTCGCGCAAAATGAACACTGAAGCTTTCTTT
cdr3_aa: CASSSRKMNTEAFF

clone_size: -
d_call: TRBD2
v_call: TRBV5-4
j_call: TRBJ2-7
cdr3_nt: TGTGCCAGCAGCTCCACAGCGGGGAGCGCCTACGAGCAGTACTTC
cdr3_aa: CASSSTAGSAYEQYF

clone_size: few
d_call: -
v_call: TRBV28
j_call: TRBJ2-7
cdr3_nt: TGTGCCATTAACCGCCTCGGGACAAAAACCTACGAGCAGTACTTC
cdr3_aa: CAINRLGTKTYEQYF

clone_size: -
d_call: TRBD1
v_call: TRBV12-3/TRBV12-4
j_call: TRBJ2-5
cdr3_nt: TGTGCCAGCAGTCTCAACAGGGGTGCACAAGAGACCCAGTACTTC
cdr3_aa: CASSLNRGAQETQYF

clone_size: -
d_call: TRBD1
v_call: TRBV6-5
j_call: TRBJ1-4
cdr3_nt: TGTGCCAGCAGAGGGGGCTGGGGTGAAAAACTGTTTTTT
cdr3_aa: CASRGGWGEKLFF

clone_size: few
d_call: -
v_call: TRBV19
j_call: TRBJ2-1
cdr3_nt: TGTGCCAGTAGTACGCTTGATAGACCTCAGGGCCCCAATGAGCAGTTCTTC
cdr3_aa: CASSTLDRPQGPNEQFF

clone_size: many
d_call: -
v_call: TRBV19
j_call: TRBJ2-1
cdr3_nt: TGTGCCAGTAGTAAGGGGCCTCTTGGTGAGCAGTTCTTC
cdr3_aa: CASSKGPLGEQFF

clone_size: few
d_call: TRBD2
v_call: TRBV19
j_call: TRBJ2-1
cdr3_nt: TGTGCCAGTAGTATCCCCCCTAGCGGGGGCTTTTACAATGAGCAGTTCTTC
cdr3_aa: CASSIPPSGGFYNEQFF

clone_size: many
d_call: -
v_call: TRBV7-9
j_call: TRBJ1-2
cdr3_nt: TGTGCCAGCAGCTTAGCGCACCAGGATTACTATGGCTACACCTTC
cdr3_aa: CASSLAHQDYYGYTF

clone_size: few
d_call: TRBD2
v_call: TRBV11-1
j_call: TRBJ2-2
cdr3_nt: TGTGCCAGCAGCCCTGGACTAGCGGGAGTCACCGGGGAGCTGTTTTTT
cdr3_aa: CASSPGLAGVTGELFF

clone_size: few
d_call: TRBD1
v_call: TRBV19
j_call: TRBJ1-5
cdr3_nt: TGTGCCAGTAGCGGAGGGGGCAGTCAGCCCCAGCATTTT
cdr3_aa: CASSGGGSQPQHF

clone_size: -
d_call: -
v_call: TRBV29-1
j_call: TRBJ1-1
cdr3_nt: TGCAGCGTTGGCGGGCGGGGGCCGGAGGACACTGAAGCTTTCTTT
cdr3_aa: CSVGGRGPEDTEAFF

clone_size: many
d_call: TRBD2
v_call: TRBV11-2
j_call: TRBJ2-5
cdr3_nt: TGTGCCAGCAGCTCGCGGACTAGAACGGAAGCCCAGTACTTC
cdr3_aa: CASSSRTRTEAQYF

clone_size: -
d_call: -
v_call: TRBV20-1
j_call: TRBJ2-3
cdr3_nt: TGCAGTGCTAGAGGGGCCTCCCCAGGGGCAGATACGCAGTATTTT
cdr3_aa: CSARGASPGADTQYF

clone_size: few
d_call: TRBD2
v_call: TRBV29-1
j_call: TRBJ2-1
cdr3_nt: TGCAGCGTTGAACCAGCGGGGGGGTACAATGAGCAGTTCTTC
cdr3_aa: CSVEPAGGYNEQFF

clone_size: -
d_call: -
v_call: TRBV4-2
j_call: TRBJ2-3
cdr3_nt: TGTGCCAGCAGCCAAGGGGATAGCCCGGCAGATACGCAGTATTTT
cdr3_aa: CASSQGDSPADTQYF

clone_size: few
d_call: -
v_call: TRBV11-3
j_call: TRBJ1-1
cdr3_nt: TGTGCCAGCAGCTTAGGCCCGACAGGCGAAGCTTTCTTT
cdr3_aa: CASSLGPTGEAFF